Each of the 4 T cell receptor beta chains below was sequenced from the same sample in a study of T cell changes during pregnancy in multiple sclerosis. TCRdb's table, derived via immunoSEQ multiplex PCR, lists solely in-frame clones and lacks some. The sample consists of some 60,000 clones, roughly nine tenths of them appearing once. This sample comprised CD4+ T cells from peripheral blood mononuclear cells, obtained in the first trimester of pregnancy. The receptors stem from a female donor with multiple sclerosis, enrolled in a pregnancy study.

V gene TRBV7-9 combines with J gene TRBJ2-2; D possibly corresponds to TRBD1 (5 bases). V dropped 2 bases and J dropped 6 bases, with 7 bases sitting between them. Germline V lookup: CDR1 SEHNR, CDR2 FQNEAQ (reference sequence). The CDR3 extends over 13 amino acids. CDR3 DNA: TGTGCCAGCAGCTTAAGGGGTCCCGGGGAGCTGTTTTTT. As protein: CASSLRGPGELFF.

The chain is built from TRBV15 and TRBJ2-2, with 8 bases lining up with TRBD2. Germline V lookup: CDR1 LNHNV, CDR2 YYDKDF (reference sequence). Losses at the gene ends were 2 bases for V and 4 bases for J; bases not matched to a gene: 9. This CDR3 has 17 amino acids. The CDR3 is CATSRTNLAGGTGELFF. CDR3 sequence (DNA): TGTGCCACCAGCAGAACCAACCTAGCGGGCGGCACCGGGGAGCTGTTTTTT. The variable domain in full, with the rest retrieved from reference TRBV15 and TRBJ2-2, is DAMVIQNPRYQVTQFGKPVTLSCSQTLNHNVMYWYQQKSSQAPKLLFHYYDKDFNNEADTPDNFQSRRPNTSFCFLDIRSPGLGDTAMYLCATSRTNLAGGTGELFFGEGSRLTVL.

The chain carries TRBV6-5 and TRBJ2-5; D unresolved. The CDR3 totals 16 residues. The ends were cut back, 2 bases at V and 13 bases at J, with 26 bases in the middle. Germline V gene sequence: CDR1 MNHEY, CDR2 SVGAGI. For the CDR3, the DNA is TGTGCCAGCAGTTACGGCAGGTTCCCTCAGCTGCTCGGCTGGTACTTC. Amino acid sequence: CASSYGRFPQLLGWYF.

The V and J genes are TRBV19 and TRBJ1-1, with a weak D call TRBD1 (6 bases). This CDR3 is 14 amino acids long. Germline V gives CDR1 LNHDA, CDR2 SQIVND (reference sequence). V lost 4 bases and J lost 1, with 10 bases in between. CDR3 in DNA: TGTGCCAGTAGTACGCGGACAGCGAACACTGAAGCTTTCTTT. Its protein product is CASSTRTANTEAFF. The entire variable domain, with the rest obtained from reference TRBV19 and TRBJ1-1, is as follows: DGGITQSPKYLFRKEGQNVTLSCEQNLNHDAMYWYRQDPGQGLRLIYYSQIVNDFQKGDIAEGYSVSREKKESFPLTVTSAQKNPTAFYLCASSTRTANTEAFFGQGTRLTVV.